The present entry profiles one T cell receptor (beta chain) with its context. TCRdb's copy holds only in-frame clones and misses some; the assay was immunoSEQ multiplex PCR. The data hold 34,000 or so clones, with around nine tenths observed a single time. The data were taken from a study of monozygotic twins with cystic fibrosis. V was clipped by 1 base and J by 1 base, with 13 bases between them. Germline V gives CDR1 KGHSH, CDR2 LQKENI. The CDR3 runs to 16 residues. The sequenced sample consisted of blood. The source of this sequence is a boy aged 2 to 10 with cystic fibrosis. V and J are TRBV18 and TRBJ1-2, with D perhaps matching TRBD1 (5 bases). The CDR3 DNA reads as TGTGCCAGCTCACCACGTAATTCAGGGTATAACTATGGCTACACCTTC. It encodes CASSPRNSGYNYGYTF. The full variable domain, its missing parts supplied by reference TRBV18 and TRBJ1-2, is NAGVMQNPRHLVRRRGQEARLRCSPMKGHSHVYWYRQLPEEGLKFMVYLQKENIIDESGMPKERFSAEFPKEGPSILRIQQVVRGDSAAYFCASSPRNSGYNYGYTFGSGTRLTVV.